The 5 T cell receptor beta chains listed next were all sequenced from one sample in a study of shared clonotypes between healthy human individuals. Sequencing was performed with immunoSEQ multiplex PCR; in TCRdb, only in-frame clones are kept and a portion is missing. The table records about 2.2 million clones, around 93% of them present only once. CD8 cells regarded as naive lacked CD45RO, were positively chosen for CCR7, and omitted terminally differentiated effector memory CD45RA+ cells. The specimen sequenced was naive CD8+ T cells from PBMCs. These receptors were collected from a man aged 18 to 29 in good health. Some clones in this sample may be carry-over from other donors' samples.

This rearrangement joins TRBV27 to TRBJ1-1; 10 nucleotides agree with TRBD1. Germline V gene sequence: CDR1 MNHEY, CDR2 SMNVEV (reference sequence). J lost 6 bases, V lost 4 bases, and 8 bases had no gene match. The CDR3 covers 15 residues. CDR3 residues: CASSSRDRGYAEAFF. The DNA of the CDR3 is TGTGCCAGCAGTTCGCGGGACAGGGGTTACGCTGAAGCTTTCTTT.

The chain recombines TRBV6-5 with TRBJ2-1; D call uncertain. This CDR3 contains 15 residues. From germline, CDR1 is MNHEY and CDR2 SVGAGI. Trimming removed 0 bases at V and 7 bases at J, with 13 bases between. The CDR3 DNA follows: TGTGCCAGCAGTTACTCGAGAGGCGGAGCGAATGAGCAGTTCTTC. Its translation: CASSYSRGGANEQFF.

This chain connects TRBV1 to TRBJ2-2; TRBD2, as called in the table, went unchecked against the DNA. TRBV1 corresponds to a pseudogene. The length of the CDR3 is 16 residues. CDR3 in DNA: TGCACCAGCAGACCCCTTCTAGCGGCGGGAACCGGGGAGCTGTTTTTT. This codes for CTSRPLLAAGTGELFF.

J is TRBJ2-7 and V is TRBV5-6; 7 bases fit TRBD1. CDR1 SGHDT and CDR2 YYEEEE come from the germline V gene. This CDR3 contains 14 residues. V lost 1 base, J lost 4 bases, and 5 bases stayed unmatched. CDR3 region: CASSLPDRQYEQYF. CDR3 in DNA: TGTGCCAGCAGCTTGCCGGACAGGCAGTACGAGCAGTACTTC.

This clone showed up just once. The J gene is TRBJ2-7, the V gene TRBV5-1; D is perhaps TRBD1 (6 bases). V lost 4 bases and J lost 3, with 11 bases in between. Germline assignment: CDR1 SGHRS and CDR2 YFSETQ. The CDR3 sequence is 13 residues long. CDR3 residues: CASSEDSHYEQYF. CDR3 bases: TGCGCCAGCAGCGAGGACAGTCACTACGAGCAGTACTTC.